This T cell receptor beta chain was captured in a study of human T cells and chemical hapten exposure. On the study more broadly: Yields of TCR per sample differed, chiefly owing to small differences in pooled library volume. The study, taken as a whole, reports: TCRs at high frequency, those above 1 in 1000, did not change with DPC sensitization.

It was from unfractionated whole blood that total RNA was extracted. This clonotype was observed a handful of times. Its antigen is currently unknown. Within the library, unique molecular identifiers were attached to each individual cDNA molecule. Original methodology: Counting gave a median of approximately 96,000 TCRs per sample, with values ranging from 23,224 to 690,600. MiXCR, run by TCRdb on the reads, gives a single entry per CDR3 protein. These V and J calls rely on TCRdb rather than the paper's analysis. This table has 95,000 to 150,000 distinct CDR3 sequences, about 8.9% appearing once. CDR3 length: 12 residues. Germline CDR1 MNHEY, CDR2 SVGEGT. V lost 8 bases and J lost 6, with 12 bases in between.

This chain uses TRBV6-2 or TRBV6-3 with TRBJ2-3; D not resolved. The source is a human donor in good health. Some clones in this sample may be carry-over from other donors' samples. Sequenced input: whole blood. The CDR3: CASATLPDTQYF. The CDR3 DNA follows: TGTGCCAGCGCCACTTTGCCGGATACGCAGTATTTT.